This is a list of T cell receptor beta chains from one sample in a study of molecular identifiers for immune sequencing clone quantification. Each CDR3 protein gets one entry after TCRdb re-called the PCR reads with MiXCR. Among about 640,000 distinct CDR3 sequences listed, about 20% were seen once. Input material: naive CD8+ T cells from blood, with Jurkat cell RNA spiked in. The receptors stem from a human donor in good health. Some libraries in this study had Jurkat cell RNA spiked in. The CDR3 runs from the conserved cysteine through the conserved F or W. The D gene is left open where the match is weak. The size entry is marked missing in some rows and otherwise reads once, few, many or a size class.

many	TRBV6-2/TRBV6-3	NA	TRBJ2-7	TGTGCCAGCAGTTCGGGACATTACGGCGAGCAGTACTTC	CASSSGHYGEQYF
many	TRBV7-6	TRBD2	TRBJ2-7	TGTGCCAGCAGCTCCCGATTAGCGGGAGTTATCGAGCAGTACTTC	CASSSRLAGVIEQYF
many	TRBV6-2/TRBV6-3	NA	TRBJ2-7	TGTGCCAGCAGGACCGGGTCCGAGCAGTACTTC	CASRTGSEQYF
few	TRBV24-1	TRBD2	TRBJ2-1	TGTGCCACCAGCGGGACTAGCTTTGGGAATGAGCAGTTCTTC	CATSGTSFGNEQFF
few	TRBV19	NA	TRBJ2-1	TGTGCCAGTAGTATTCACAAATATTCTGAGCAGTTCTTC	CASSIHKYSEQFF
few	TRBV24-1	TRBD1	TRBJ2-7	TGTGCCACCAGTGAGACCGGGACAGGGGACGAGCAGTACTTC	CATSETGTGDEQYF
NA	TRBV18	NA	TRBJ1-5	TGTGCCTGCTCACAAGGGGGGGAAAGCAATCAGCCCCAGCATTTT	CACSQGGESNQPQHF
few	TRBV12-3/TRBV12-4	TRBD1	TRBJ2-7	TGTGCCAGCAGTTTATCCCGGGACAGTCTTACCTCCGAGCAGTACTTC	CASSLSRDSLTSEQYF
many	TRBV29-1	TRBD1	TRBJ2-1	TGCAGCGTTGAAGTGATCGGACAGGGGCTGGTATATAATGAGCAGTTCTTC	CSVEVIGQGLVYNEQFF
NA	TRBV2	NA	TRBJ2-2	TGTGCCAGCAGCGCGGACATTCCCACCGGGGAGCTGTTTTTT	CASSADIPTGELFF
many	TRBV29-1	NA	TRBJ2-7	TGCAGCGTTGGGGGCAGGGACCATTCCTACGAGCAGTACTTC	CSVGGRDHSYEQYF
NA	TRBV7-2	NA	TRBJ2-5	TGTGCCAGCAGCTTATACGTGGCGGACCAAGAGACCCAGTACTTC	CASSLYVADQETQYF
once	TRBV5-6	NA	TRBJ2-7	TGTGCCAGCAGCTTGGTAGGGGTGTTGTACTACGAGCAGTACTTC	CASSLVGVLYYEQYF
many	TRBV7-6	NA	TRBJ1-4	TGTGCCAGCAGCTTAACGTTACGGGACGGGGAAAAACTGTTTTTT	CASSLTLRDGEKLFF
many	TRBV29-1	TRBD1	TRBJ2-7	TGCAGCGTTGAAGATGTGGGGACAGGGTCTAGGGAGCAGTACTTC	CSVEDVGTGSREQYF
many	TRBV5-6	NA	TRBJ1-1	TGTGCCAGCAACATGGACGGGAACACTGAAGCTTTCTTT	CASNMDGNTEAFF
NA	TRBV19	TRBD1	TRBJ2-4	TGTGCCAGTTCTAGCTCGACAGGGGTAGGAAACATTCAGTACTTC	CASSSSTGVGNIQYF
NA	TRBV6-2/TRBV6-3	NA	TRBJ1-1	TGTGCCAGCAGTTACCCAATATACAGGGCATCGTCTGGGAACACTGAAGCTTTCTTT	CASSYPIYRASSGNTEAFF
few	TRBV12-3/TRBV12-4	TRBD1	TRBJ2-1	TGTGCCAGCAGTCCCAAGGGGGCCATCTACAATGAGCAGTTCTTC	CASSPKGAIYNEQFF
many	TRBV4-1	TRBD1	TRBJ2-3	TGCGCCAGCAGCCAAGATCGAACCGGGACAGGGATCCTCACAGATACGCAGTATTTT	CASSQDRTGTGILTDTQYF
few	TRBV29-1	NA	TRBJ2-7	TGCAGCGTTGTTGGGTACAGCACCTACGAGCAGTACTTC	CSVVGYSTYEQYF
many	TRBV13	NA	TRBJ2-7	TGTGCCAGCAGCTCCCGGGGTCCTACCTACGAGCAGTACTTC	CASSSRGPTYEQYF
few	TRBV18	NA	TRBJ2-7	TGTGCCAGCTCACCGGCACCCTCCTACGAGCAGTACTTC	CASSPAPSYEQYF
NA	TRBV20-1	NA	TRBJ1-6	TGCAGTGCTGCGACAGGATGGGCCTATAATTCACCCTTCCACTTT	CSAATGWAYNSPFHF
few	TRBV5-6	TRBD1	TRBJ1-6	TGTGCCAGCAGCTTGAGGACAGGGCGATCTTCACCCCTCCACTTT	CASSLRTGRSSPLHF
many	TRBV9	TRBD2	TRBJ2-3	TGTGCCAGCAGCCTAGCGGGAAATCAAGATACGCAGTATTTT	CASSLAGNQDTQYF
NA	TRBV11-2	TRBD1	TRBJ2-1	TGTGCCAGCAGCCGACCGGGACAGGACGATAATGAGCAGTTCTTC	CASSRPGQDDNEQFF
many	TRBV5-6	NA	TRBJ1-3	TGTGCCAGCAGCTTAGGGGAAAGTCCTGGAAACACCATATATTTT	CASSLGESPGNTIYF
many	TRBV27	TRBD2	TRBJ2-7	TGTGCCAGCAGTTGGCGGGGGACTGGGAACGAGCAGTACTTC	CASSWRGTGNEQYF
NA	TRBV21-1	NA	TRBJ2-2	TGTGCCAGCAGCAAAGCGCACACTCTGAGAGCGGGGGGGAACACCGGGGAGCTGTTTTTT	CASSKAHTLRAGGNTGELFF
many	TRBV15	NA	TRBJ2-5	TGTGCCACCAGCAGCGATCTAGGGGGCCAAGAGACCCAGTACTTC	CATSSDLGGQETQYF
NA	TRBV27	NA	TRBJ1-6	TGTGCCAGTAGACGGAGCTCCTATAATTCACCCCTCCACTTT	CASRRSSYNSPLHF
NA	TRBV11-2	NA	TRBJ2-7	TGTGCCAGCAGCACACTAGAAAACCTCTACGAGCAGTACTTC	CASSTLENLYEQYF
many	TRBV12-3/TRBV12-4	NA	TRBJ2-7	TGTGCCAGCAGTTTTTCAGGGGTCCTTACCTACGAGCAGTACTTC	CASSFSGVLTYEQYF
few	TRBV5-4	NA	TRBJ2-3	TGTGCCAGCAGCTCGGGAAACAGGACAGTGGTTAGCACAGATACGCAGTATTTT	CASSSGNRTVVSTDTQYF
NA	TRBV7-9	NA	TRBJ1-2	TGTGCCAGCAGCTTAGAATTCGGGCAGGGGAGAAACTATGGCTACACCTTC	CASSLEFGQGRNYGYTF
NA	TRBV9	NA	TRBJ2-3	TGTGCCAGCAGCGTAGCCGGGGGCCCCACAGATACGCAGTATTTT	CASSVAGGPTDTQYF
many	TRBV4-3	NA	TRBJ2-3	TGCGCCAGCAGCCAAGAATTTCCCCGGGATACGCAGTATTTT	CASSQEFPRDTQYF
NA	TRBV20-1	NA	TRBJ1-2	TGCAGTGCTAGAGTTTACGATTCTAACTATGGCTACACCTTC	CSARVYDSNYGYTF
many	TRBV7-9	NA	TRBJ2-1	TGTGCCAGCAGCAGGGGGGGCCCCTACAATGAGCAGTTCTTC	CASSRGGPYNEQFF
few	TRBV11-3	NA	TRBJ2-5	TGTGCCAGCAGCTTTCCGGGACAAGGAGAGACCCAGTACTTC	CASSFPGQGETQYF
many	TRBV30	NA	TRBJ1-5	TGTGCCTGGAGTGAAACAGCACATCAGCCCCAGCATTTT	CAWSETAHQPQHF